The 17 T cell receptor beta chains below all came from one sample that was sequenced in a study of shared T cell receptors in the human thymus. TCRdb keeps only in-frame clones here, not all; method: immunoSEQ multiplex PCR. The sample has about 500,000 clones; about four fifths are singletons. These data also featured in a second study, about human thymus T cells.

Specimen: thymocytes. Receptor source: a boy less than two years old with a congenital heart defect.

Only one count was recorded for this clone. As DNA, the CDR3 is TGTGCCAGCAGCTTAGCCGGACTAGTCGACAATGAGCAGTTCTTC. Translating it yields CASSLAGLVDNEQFF. V and J are TRBV7-9 and TRBJ2-1; TRBD2 matches 7 bases. The CDR3 consists of 15 residues. Germline V gene sequence: CDR1 SEHNR, CDR2 FQNEAQ (reference sequence). Unmatched junction bases numbered 4, after V lost 0 bases and J lost 5 bases.

The gene calls are TRBV5-8 and TRBJ2-3; 7 bases fit TRBD1. With 0 bases clipped from V and 5 bases from J, the junction kept 3 bases outside the gene matches. The CDR3 spans 14 residues. The V gene's germline CDR1 is SGHTS and CDR2 YDEGEE. The CDR3 DNA follows: TGTGCCAGCAGCTTGGGGCAGGGGGAAGATACGCAGTATTTT. Amino acids: CASSLGQGEDTQYF.

This chain joins TRBV10-3 and TRBJ1-5, with 8 bases lining up with TRBD1. Per the germline V gene, CDR1 is ENHRY and CDR2 is SYGVKD. Germline trimming cut 8 bases from V and 5 bases from J; bases unmatched to any gene: 8. The CDR3 covers 14 residues. The chain's CDR3 is CAIQGQGRDQPQHF. The CDR3 DNA reads as TGTGCCATCCAAGGACAGGGTAGAGATCAGCCCCAGCATTTT.

This chain uses TRBV6-5 with TRBJ1-4, with D possibly TRBD1 on 5 matching bases. The CDR3 runs to 15 residues. The germline V gene has CDR1 MNHEY and CDR2 SVGAGI. Trimming left V 6 bases short and J 3 bases short, with 14 bases between. CDR3 DNA: TGTGCCAGCAGGCATGACAGAGTCTCTAATGAAAAACTGTTTTTT. This translates into CASRHDRVSNEKLFF.

V is TRBV5-6 and J is TRBJ1-5; D is uncertain. Germline CDR1 is SGHDT and CDR2 is YYEEEE. With 4 bases removed from V and 0 bases from J, the gap between germline ends came to 8 bases. CDR3 length: 14 residues. The CDR3 nucleotides read TGTGCCAGCAGCGAGGGAACTAGCAATCAGCCCCAGCATTTT. As protein: CASSEGTSNQPQHF.

The chain couples TRBV12-5 to TRBJ2-5, with 10 bases identical to TRBD1. The CDR3 loop spans 14 amino acids. From germline, CDR1 is LGHNT and CDR2 FRNRAP. V was clipped by 1 base and J by 4 bases; unmatched bases: 0. DNA of the CDR3: TGTGCTAGTGGTTTGGGGGACAGGGGAGAGACCCAGTACTTC. Its protein is CASGLGDRGETQYF.

This clone has more than one count but fewer than ten. The rearrangement joins TRBV9 to TRBJ2-5, with D perhaps TRBD2 (6 bases). The V gene's germline CDR1 is SGDLS and CDR2 YYNGEE. This CDR3 spans 15 amino acids. The V and J ends lost 2 bases and 0 bases respectively, with 11 bases between them. CDR3 region: CASSVFGGNQETQYF. CDR3 coding DNA: TGTGCCAGCAGCGTGTTCGGAGGGAACCAAGAGACCCAGTACTTC.

The gene calls are TRBV20-1 and TRBJ2-7; no firm D call. With 6 bases removed from V and 5 bases from J, the gap between germline ends came to 11 bases. Germline V gene sequence: CDR1 DFQATT, CDR2 SNEGSKA (reference sequence). This CDR3 has 11 residues. DNA for the CDR3: TGCAGTGCGCCGGGTAACCACGAGCAGTACTTC. Its translation: CSAPGNHEQYF.

Only one count was recorded for this clone. The J gene is TRBJ1-1, the V gene TRBV25-1, with D perhaps matching TRBD1 (5 bases). Deletions cut 6 bases from V and 11 bases from J, with 13 bases between. Germline V gene sequence: CDR1 MGHDK, CDR2 SYGVNS. The CDR3 has 11 residues. Here the CDR3 reads CASRGTGLAFF. The CDR3 DNA reads as TGTGCCAGCAGGGGAACAGGTTTGGCTTTCTTT.

The genes are TRBV6-5 and TRBJ2-2, with D perhaps matching TRBD1 (5 bases). Germline loops: CDR1 MNHEY, CDR2 SVGAGI. Trimming took off 1 base at V and 4 bases at J, with 13 bases between the two ends. The CDR3 spans 16 residues. The CDR3 region is CASSYLAIGVTGELFF. CDR3 coding DNA: TGTGCCAGCAGTTACTTGGCCATAGGGGTCACCGGGGAGCTGTTTTTT.

This chain joins TRBV28 and TRBJ1-5, with D possibly being TRBD1 (6 bases). Germline lookup yields CDR1 MDHEN and CDR2 SYDVKM. The CDR3 loop spans 17 amino acids. Trimming stripped 6 bases from V and 1 base from J, with 19 bases between. Here the CDR3 reads CASREGGLRSSNQPQHF. Written as DNA, the CDR3 is TGTGCCAGCAGGGAGGGGGGGCTGCGAAGCAGCAATCAGCCCCAGCATTTT.

The genes are TRBV10-1 and TRBJ1-1; TRBD1 matches at 7 bases. The CDR3 runs 14 residues. After removal of 3 bases from V and 5 bases from J, the junction contained 6 bases not matched to a gene. CDR1 and CDR2 (germline): WNHNN, SYGVQD (reference sequence). As DNA, the CDR3 is TGCGCCAGCAGTGAAGAGGGGGCTCCTACTGAAGCTTTCTTT. Translated, it gives CASSEEGAPTEAFF.

This chain joins TRBV30 and TRBJ2-1, with 9 bases lining up with TRBD2. Germline CDR1 reads GTSNPN; CDR2 reads SVGIG (reference sequence). Unmatched junction bases numbered 10, after V lost 3 bases and J lost 10 bases. The CDR3 spans 14 residues. DNA of the CDR3: TGTGCCTGGAGAGCCGGGACTAGCTCTGGGGAGCAGTTCTTC. Translated, it gives CAWRAGTSSGEQFF. The complete variable domain, with remaining parts taken from reference TRBV30 and TRBJ2-1, reads SQTIHQWPATLVQPVGSPLSLECTVEGTSNPNLYWYRQAAGRGLQLLFYSVGIGQISSEVPQNLSASRPQDRQFILSSKKLLLSDSGFYLCAWRAGTSSGEQFFGPGTRLTVL.

The gene calls are TRBV4-3 and TRBJ2-5; 9 nucleotides line up with TRBD1. Trimming took 3 bases from V and 1 from J; bases not matched to a gene: 3. From germline, CDR1 is LGHNA and CDR2 YSLEER. The CDR3 is 15 amino acids. CDR3 protein: CASSHTQGAQETQYF. The CDR3 coding sequence is TGCGCCAGCAGCCACACACAGGGGGCCCAAGAGACCCAGTACTTC.

This clone was counted only a few times. V and J are TRBV30 and TRBJ2-7, with 9 bases lining up with TRBD1. The CDR3 is made up of 16 amino acids. Per germline, CDR1 GTSNPN and CDR2 SVGIG (reference sequence). V was clipped by 3 bases and J by 2 bases; unmatched bases: 11. CDR3: CAWRSPRDRATYEQYF. For the CDR3, the DNA is TGTGCCTGGAGGAGCCCCCGGGACAGGGCCACCTACGAGCAGTACTTC.

This clone was recorded only once. The V and J genes are TRBV11-3 and TRBJ2-1; 9 bases map to TRBD2. CDR3 length: 16 residues. Looked up from germline, CDR1 is SGHNT and CDR2 is YENEEA. The V gene end was trimmed by 5 bases and the J gene end by 4 bases; junction bases not matched to a gene: 9. CDR3 in DNA: TGTGCCAGCAGCCCTCGGGCTAGCGGGACATACAATGAGCAGTTCTTC. Its protein product is CASSPRASGTYNEQFF. The full variable domain, in which reference TRBV11-3 and TRBJ2-1 provide the parts outside the CDR3, is EAGVVQSPRYKIIEKKQPVAFWCNPISGHNTLYWYLQNLGQGPELLIRYENEEAVDDSQLPKDRFSAERLKGVDSTLKIQPAELGDSAVYLCASSPRASGTYNEQFFGPGTRLTVL.

The chain recombines TRBV9 with TRBJ2-7; TRBD2 agrees at 13 bases. The V and J ends lost 4 bases and 7 bases, in that order; junction bases with no gene match: 14. From germline, CDR1 is SGDLS and CDR2 YYNGEE. This CDR3 is 17 amino acids long. The CDR3 spells CASSPRTATSGRSEQYF. In nucleotides, the CDR3 is TGTGCCAGCAGCCCCCGGACAGCGACTAGCGGGAGGAGTGAGCAGTACTTC.